The 9 T cell receptor beta chains below come from one sample, sequenced in a study of blood T cell repertoires in COVID-19. Only in-frame clones appear in the TCRdb table, and some are missing; sequencing was by immunoSEQ multiplex PCR. The table includes approximately 46,000 clones, around 78% detected once. The sample was peripheral blood. The receptor set was obtained from a human donor in a cohort sampled during active COVID-19.

The rearrangement joins TRBV3-1 (or the pseudogene TRBV3-2) to TRBJ1-6, with no clear D. The V end lost 2 bases, the J end lost 7 bases, and 3 bases lay between the germline ends. This CDR3 is built from 12 residues. CDR1 and CDR2 from the germline V gene are LGHDT and YNNKEL (reference sequence). This CDR3 reads CASSQPNSPLHF. In nucleotides, the CDR3 is TGTGCCAGCAGCCAACCGAATTCACCCCTCCACTTT.

The V and J genes are TRBV27 and TRBJ2-7; TRBD1 might be the D (6 bases). Germline CDR1 MNHEY, CDR2 SMNVEV (reference sequence). The CDR3 totals 14 residues. V was cut by 2 bases and J by 6 bases, with 14 bases left in between. The CDR3 bases are TGTGCCAGCAGTTTAGGCCCTAGGGGGTTCGAGCAGTACTTC. This sequence encodes CASSLGPRGFEQYF.

The chain combines TRBV3-1 (or the pseudogene TRBV3-2) with TRBJ1-5; no clear D. In germline, CDR1 is LGHDT, CDR2 YNNKEL (reference sequence). This CDR3 contains 13 residues. V was cut by 1 base and J by 7 bases, with 8 bases left in between. Here the CDR3 reads CASSQAASQPQHF. The CDR3 coding sequence is TGTGCCAGCAGCCAAGCAGCGTCCCAGCCCCAGCATTTT.

This clone was detected a few times. The chain uses TRBV6-1 and TRBJ1-6; 7 nucleotides agree with TRBD1. The CDR3 loop spans 13 amino acids. The junction had 0 bases not matched to a gene; V was cut back by 2 bases and J by 8 bases. The germline V gene encodes CDR1 MNHNS and CDR2 SASEGT. CDR3 in DNA: TGTGCCAGCAGTGAACAGGGGGATTCACCCCTCCACTTT. Residues: CASSEQGDSPLHF.

The chain couples TRBV13 to TRBJ2-7; D may be TRBD2 (5 bases). The CDR3 consists of 15 residues. V was pared by 4 bases and J by 3 bases, with 16 bases between. Germline loops: CDR1 PRHDT, CDR2 FYEKMQ (reference sequence). Here the CDR3 reads CASSYGISPFYEQYF. CDR3 coding DNA: TGTGCCAGCAGCTACGGGATTTCCCCTTTCTACGAGCAGTACTTC.

Here the CDR3 DNA reads TGTGCCAGCAGCTTGGACAGGGGGTACGAGCAGTACTTC. Translating gives CASSLDRGYEQYF. The chain joins TRBV5-5 to TRBJ2-7; 8 nucleotides line up with TRBD1. CDR3 length: 13 residues. V lost 0 bases and J lost 4; bases outside the gene matches: 0. Germline CDR1 and CDR2: SGHKS and YYEKEE (reference sequence).

The chain employs TRBV3-1 (or the pseudogene TRBV3-2) and TRBJ1-1; 11 bases align to TRBD1. V trimming: 4 bases; J trimming: 4 bases; junction bases outside the gene matches: 2. The CDR3 is 14 residues long. Per the germline V gene, CDR1 is LGHDT and CDR2 is YNNKEL (reference sequence). The CDR3 region is CASSPGTGGTEAFF. The CDR3 DNA is TGTGCCAGCAGCCCCGGGACAGGGGGCACTGAAGCTTTCTTT.

The gene calls are TRBV28 and TRBJ2-7, with D perhaps TRBD2 (7 bases). This CDR3 is 15 amino acids long. Between the trimmed V and J ends, which lost 2 bases and 3 bases, there was a span of 14 bases. CDR1 is MDHEN, CDR2 SYDVKM, per germline. In DNA, the CDR3 is TGTGCCAGCAGTTTAGGAGGCGGGGGCAACTACGAGCAGTACTTC. This sequence encodes CASSLGGGGNYEQYF.

This rearrangement joins TRBV6-2 or TRBV6-3 to TRBJ2-2; possible D gene TRBD1, 5 bases. This CDR3 region has 13 residues. Germline V gene data show CDR1 as MNHEY and CDR2 as SVGEGT. The V end was cut by 4 bases, the J end by 2 bases, with 5 bases between. Here the CDR3 DNA reads TGTGCCAGCAGTTGGACAAACACCGGGGAGCTGTTTTTT. This codes for CASSWTNTGELFF.